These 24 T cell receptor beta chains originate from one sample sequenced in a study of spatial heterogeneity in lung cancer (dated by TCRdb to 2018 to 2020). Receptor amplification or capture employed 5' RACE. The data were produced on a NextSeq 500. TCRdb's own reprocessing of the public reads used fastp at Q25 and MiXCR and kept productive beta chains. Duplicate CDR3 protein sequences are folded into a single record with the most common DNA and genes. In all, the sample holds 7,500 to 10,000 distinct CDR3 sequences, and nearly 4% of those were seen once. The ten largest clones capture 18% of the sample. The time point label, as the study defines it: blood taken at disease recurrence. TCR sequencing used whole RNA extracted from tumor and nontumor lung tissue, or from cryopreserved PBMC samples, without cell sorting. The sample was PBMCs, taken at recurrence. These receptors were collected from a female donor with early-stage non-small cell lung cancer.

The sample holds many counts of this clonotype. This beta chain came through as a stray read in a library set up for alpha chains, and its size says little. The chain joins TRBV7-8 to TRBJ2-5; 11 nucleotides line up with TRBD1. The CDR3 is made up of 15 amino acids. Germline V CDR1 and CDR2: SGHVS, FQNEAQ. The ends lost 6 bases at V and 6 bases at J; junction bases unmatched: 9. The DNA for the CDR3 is TGTGCCAGCAGGGACGGACAGGGGGCAAGGAAGACCCAGTACTTC. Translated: CASRDGQGARKTQYF. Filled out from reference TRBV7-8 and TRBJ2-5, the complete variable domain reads GAGVSQSPRYKVAKRGQDVALRCDPISGHVSLFWYQQALGQGPEFLTYFQNEAQLDKSGLPSDRFFAERPEGSVSTLKIQRTQQEDSAVYLCASRDGQGARKTQYFGPGTRLLVL.

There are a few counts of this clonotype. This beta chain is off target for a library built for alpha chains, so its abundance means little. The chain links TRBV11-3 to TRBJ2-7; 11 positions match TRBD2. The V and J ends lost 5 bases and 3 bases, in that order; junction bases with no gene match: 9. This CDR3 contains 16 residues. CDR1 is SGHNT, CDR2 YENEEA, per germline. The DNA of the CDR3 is TGTGCCAGCAGCCGTACCGGGACTAGCGGCGACTACGAGCAGTACTTC. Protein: CASSRTGTSGDYEQYF.

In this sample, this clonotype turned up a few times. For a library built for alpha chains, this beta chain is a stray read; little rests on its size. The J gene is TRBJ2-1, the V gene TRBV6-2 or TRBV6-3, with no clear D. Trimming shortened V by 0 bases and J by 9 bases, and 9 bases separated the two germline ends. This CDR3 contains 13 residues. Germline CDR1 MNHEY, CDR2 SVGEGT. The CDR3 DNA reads TGTGCCAGCAGTTACTCGACGTCGCTTGAGCAGTTCTTC. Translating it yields CASSYSTSLEQFF.

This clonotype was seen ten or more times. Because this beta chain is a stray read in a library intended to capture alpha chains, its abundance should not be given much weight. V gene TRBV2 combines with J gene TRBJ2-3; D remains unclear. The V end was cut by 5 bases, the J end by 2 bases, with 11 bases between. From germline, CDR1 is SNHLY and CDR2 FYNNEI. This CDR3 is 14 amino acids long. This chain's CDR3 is CASSSISSTDTQYF. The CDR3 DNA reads TGTGCCAGCAGTTCGATCTCTTCCACAGATACGCAGTATTTT.

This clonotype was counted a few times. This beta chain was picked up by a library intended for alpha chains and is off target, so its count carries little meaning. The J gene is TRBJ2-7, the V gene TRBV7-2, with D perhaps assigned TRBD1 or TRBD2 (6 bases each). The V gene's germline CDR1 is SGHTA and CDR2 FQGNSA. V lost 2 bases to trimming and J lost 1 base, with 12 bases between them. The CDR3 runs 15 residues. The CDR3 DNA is TGTGCCAGCAGCTTACGGGGGCAGGGGTCCTACGAGCAGTACTTC. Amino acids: CASSLRGQGSYEQYF.

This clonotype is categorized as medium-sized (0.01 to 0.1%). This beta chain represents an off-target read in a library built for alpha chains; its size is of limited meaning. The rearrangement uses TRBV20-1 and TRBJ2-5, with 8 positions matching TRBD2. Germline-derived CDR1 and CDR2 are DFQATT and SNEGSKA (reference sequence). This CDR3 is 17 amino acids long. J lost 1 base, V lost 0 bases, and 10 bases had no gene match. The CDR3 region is CSARDLGAAGGQETQYF. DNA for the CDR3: TGCAGTGCTAGAGACCTCGGGGCTGCGGGGGGCCAAGAGACCCAGTACTTC.

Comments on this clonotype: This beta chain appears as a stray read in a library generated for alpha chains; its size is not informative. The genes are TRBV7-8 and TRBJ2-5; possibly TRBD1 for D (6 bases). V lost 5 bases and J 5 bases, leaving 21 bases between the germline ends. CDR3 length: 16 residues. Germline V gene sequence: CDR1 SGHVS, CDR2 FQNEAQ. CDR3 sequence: CASSLPGQGIRETQYF. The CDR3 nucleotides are TGTGCCAGCAGCCTCCCGGGGCAGGGGATTAGGGAGACCCAGTACTTC.

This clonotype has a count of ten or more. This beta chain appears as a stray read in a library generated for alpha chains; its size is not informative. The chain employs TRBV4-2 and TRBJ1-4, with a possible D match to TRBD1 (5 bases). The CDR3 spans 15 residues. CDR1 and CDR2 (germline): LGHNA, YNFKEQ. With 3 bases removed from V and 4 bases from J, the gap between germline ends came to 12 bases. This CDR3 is CASSQLGAVNEKLFF. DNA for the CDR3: TGTGCCAGCAGCCAGTTAGGGGCAGTTAATGAAAAACTGTTTTTT.

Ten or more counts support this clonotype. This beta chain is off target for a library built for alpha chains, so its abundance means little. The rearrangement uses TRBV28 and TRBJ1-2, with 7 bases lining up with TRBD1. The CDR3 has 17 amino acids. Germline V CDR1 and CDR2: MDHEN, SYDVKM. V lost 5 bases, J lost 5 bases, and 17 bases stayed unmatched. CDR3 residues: CASSAPTGRGLRYGYTF. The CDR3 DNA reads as TGTGCCAGCAGTGCTCCGACAGGGAGGGGGCTACGGTATGGCTACACCTTC.

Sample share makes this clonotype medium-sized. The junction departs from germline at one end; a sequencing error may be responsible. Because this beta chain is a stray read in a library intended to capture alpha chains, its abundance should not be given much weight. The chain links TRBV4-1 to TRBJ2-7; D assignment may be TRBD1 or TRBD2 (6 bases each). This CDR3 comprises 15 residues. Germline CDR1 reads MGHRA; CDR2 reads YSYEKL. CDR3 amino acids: CASTQIPIRGGEQYF. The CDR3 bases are TGCGCCAGCACCCAAATTCCTATCAGGGGAGGAGAGCAGTACTTC.

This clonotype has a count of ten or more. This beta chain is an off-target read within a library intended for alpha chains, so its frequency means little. The CDR3 loop is CASGPLGEDAGANVLTF. The CDR3 DNA is TGTGCCAGCGGGCCCCTAGGGGAAGATGCTGGGGCCAACGTCCTGACTTTC. The gene calls are TRBV28 and TRBJ2-6; D is perhaps TRBD1 (5 bases). The CDR3 has 17 residues. V lost 8 bases and J lost 2, with 19 bases in between. Germline CDR1 is MDHEN and CDR2 is SYDVKM.

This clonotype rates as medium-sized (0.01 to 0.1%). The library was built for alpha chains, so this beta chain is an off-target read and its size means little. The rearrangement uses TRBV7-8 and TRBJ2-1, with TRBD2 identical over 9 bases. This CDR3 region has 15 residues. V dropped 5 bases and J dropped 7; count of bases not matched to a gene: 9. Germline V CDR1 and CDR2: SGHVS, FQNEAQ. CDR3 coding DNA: TGTGCCAGCAGCCCGCGGGGGGGCCTGGGGAATGAGCAGTTCTTC. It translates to CASSPRGGLGNEQFF.

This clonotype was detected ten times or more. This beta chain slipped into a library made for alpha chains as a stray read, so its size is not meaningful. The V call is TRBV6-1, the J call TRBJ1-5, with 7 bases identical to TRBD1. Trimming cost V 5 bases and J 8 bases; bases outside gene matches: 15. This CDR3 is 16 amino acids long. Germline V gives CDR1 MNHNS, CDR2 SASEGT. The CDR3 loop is CASSIDSRDRFEPQHF. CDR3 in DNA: TGTGCCAGCAGTATAGACTCCCGGGACAGATTTGAGCCCCAGCATTTT.

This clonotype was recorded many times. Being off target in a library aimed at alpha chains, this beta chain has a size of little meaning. In nucleotides, the CDR3 is TGTGCCAGCAGCCAGGAACGCCGGGGAGGCCAGGACGAGCAGTACTTC. It translates to CASSQERRGGQDEQYF. V usage is TRBV4-2 and J usage is TRBJ2-7, with a weak D call TRBD2 (6 bases). Germline-derived CDR1 and CDR2 are LGHNA and YNFKEQ. The V end lost 3 bases, the J end lost 5 bases, and 20 bases lay between the germline ends. The CDR3 extends over 16 amino acids.

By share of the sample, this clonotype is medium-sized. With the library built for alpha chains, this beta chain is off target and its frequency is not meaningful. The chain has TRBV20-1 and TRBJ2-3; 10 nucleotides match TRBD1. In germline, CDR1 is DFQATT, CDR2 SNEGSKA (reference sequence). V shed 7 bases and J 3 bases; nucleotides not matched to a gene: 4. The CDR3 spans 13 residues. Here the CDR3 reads CSVPDRGTDTQYF. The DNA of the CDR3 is TGCAGTGTTCCGGACAGGGGGACAGATACGCAGTATTTT.

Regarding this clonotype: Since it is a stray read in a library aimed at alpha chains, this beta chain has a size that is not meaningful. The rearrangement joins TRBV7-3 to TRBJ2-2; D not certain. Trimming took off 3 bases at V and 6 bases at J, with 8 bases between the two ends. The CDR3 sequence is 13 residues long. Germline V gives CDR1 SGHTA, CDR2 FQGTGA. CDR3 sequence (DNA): TGTGCCAGCAGCTTTTATGGGGCCGGGGAGCTGTTTTTT. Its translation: CASSFYGAGELFF. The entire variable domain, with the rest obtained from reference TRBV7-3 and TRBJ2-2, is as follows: GAGVSQTPSNKVTEKGKYVELRCDPISGHTALYWYRQSLGQGPEFLIYFQGTGAADDSGLPNDRFFAVRPEGSVSTLKIQRTERGDSAVYLCASSFYGAGELFFGEGSRLTVL.

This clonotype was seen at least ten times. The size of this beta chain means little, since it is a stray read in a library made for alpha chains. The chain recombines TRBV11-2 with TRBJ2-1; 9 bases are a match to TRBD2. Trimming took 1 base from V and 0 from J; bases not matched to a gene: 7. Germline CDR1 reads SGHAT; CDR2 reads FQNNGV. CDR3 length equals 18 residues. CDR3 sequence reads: CASSLGSGGTDSYNEQFF. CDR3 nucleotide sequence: TGTGCCAGCAGCTTAGGGAGCGGGGGGACAGACTCCTACAATGAGCAGTTCTTC.

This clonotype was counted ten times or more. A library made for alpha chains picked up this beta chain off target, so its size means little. The CDR3 protein is CASSLTPSREETQYF. DNA for the CDR3: TGTGCCAGCAGCTTAACGCCTAGCCGCGAAGAGACCCAGTACTTC. J is TRBJ2-5 and V is TRBV11-2, with a weak D call TRBD2 (5 bases). Deletions cut 2 bases from V and 3 bases from J, with 13 bases between. CDR3 length: 15 amino acids. Germline CDR1 reads SGHAT; CDR2 reads FQNNGV. The whole variable domain, remainder taken from reference TRBV11-2 and TRBJ2-5, is EAGVAQSPRYKIIEKRQSVAFWCNPISGHATLYWYQQILGQGPKLLIQFQNNGVVDDSQLPKDRFSAERLKGVDSTLKIQPAKLEDSAVYLCASSLTPSREETQYFGPGTRLLVL.

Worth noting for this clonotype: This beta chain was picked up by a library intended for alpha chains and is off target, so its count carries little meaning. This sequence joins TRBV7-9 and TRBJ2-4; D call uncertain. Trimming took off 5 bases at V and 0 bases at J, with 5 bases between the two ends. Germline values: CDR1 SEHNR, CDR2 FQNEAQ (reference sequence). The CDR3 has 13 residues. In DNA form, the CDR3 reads TGTGCCAGCAGCAATCCAGCCAAAAACATTCAGTACTTC. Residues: CASSNPAKNIQYF.

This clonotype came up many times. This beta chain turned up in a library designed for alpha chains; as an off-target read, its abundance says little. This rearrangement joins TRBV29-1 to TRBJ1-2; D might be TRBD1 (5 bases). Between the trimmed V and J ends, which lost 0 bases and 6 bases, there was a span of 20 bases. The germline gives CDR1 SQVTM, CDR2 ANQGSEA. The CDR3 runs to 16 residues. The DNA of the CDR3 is TGCAGCGTTGAAGATCCGCTGGGGGATAAGCTTAATGGCTACACCTTC. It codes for CSVEDPLGDKLNGYTF.

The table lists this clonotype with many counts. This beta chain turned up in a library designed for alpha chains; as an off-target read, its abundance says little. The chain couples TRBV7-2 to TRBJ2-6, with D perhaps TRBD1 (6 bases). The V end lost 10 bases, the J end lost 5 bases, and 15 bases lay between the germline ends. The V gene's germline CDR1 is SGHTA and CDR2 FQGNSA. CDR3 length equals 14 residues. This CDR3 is CATNDRRRANVLTF. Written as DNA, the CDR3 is TGTGCCACCAACGACAGGCGTCGGGCCAACGTCCTGACTTTC.

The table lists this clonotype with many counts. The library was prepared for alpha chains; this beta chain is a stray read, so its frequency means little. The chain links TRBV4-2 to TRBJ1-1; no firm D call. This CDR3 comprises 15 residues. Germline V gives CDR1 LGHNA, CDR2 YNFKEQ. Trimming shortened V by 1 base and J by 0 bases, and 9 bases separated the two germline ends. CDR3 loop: CASSQASGLNTEAFF. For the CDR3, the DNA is TGTGCCAGCAGCCAAGCATCGGGGTTGAACACTGAAGCTTTCTTT.

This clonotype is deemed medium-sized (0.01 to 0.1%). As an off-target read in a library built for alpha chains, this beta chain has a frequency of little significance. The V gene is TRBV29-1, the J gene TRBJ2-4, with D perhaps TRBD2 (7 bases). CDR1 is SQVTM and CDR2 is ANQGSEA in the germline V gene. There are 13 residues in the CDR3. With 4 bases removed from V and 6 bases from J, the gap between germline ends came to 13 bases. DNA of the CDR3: TGCAGCGTTGCTACGGGGGGCGGAAACATTCAGTACTTC. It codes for CSVATGGGNIQYF.

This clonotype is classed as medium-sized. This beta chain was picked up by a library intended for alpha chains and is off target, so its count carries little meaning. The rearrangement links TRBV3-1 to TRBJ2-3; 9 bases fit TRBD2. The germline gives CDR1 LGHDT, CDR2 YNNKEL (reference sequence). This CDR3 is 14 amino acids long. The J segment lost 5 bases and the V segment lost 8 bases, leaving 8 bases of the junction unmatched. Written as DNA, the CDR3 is TGTGCCAGCTGGGGCGGGGGGGCCTTAGATACGCAGTATTTT. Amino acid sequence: CASWGGGALDTQYF.